One and the same sample provided the 2 T cell receptor beta chains below, sequenced in a study of PD-1 blockade in classical Hodgkin lymphoma. The data were produced by immunoSEQ multiplex PCR, yet TCRdb's version contains in-frame clones alone and is incomplete. The data hold around 4,200 clones, with around three quarters observed a single time. Specified time point: cycle 4 day 1 (C4D1), after less than seven weeks of nivolumab. Each of the patients experienced relapse following autologous stem cell transplantation, and their brentuximab vedotin exposure differed. Magnetic negative selection was used to purify CD8+ T cells from thawed PBMCs. The specimen comprised CD8+ T cells from blood, sampled before the fourth cycle of nivolumab. Every receptor here comes from a human donor with classical Hodgkin lymphoma.

This CDR3 is CASRGDSPYEQYV. CDR3 coding DNA: TGTGCCAGCAGGGGCGACAGCCCCTACGAGCAGTACGTC. V is TRBV6-5 and J is TRBJ2-7, with D perhaps matching TRBD1 (5 bases). The CDR3 totals 13 residues. Germline lookup yields CDR1 MNHEY and CDR2 SVGAGI. Trimming removed 6 bases from V and 2 bases from J, with 11 bases in between.

The V and J genes are TRBV9 and TRBJ1-1; no reliable D call. Per germline, CDR1 SGDLS and CDR2 YYNGEE. The CDR3 is 11 amino acids. Trimming shortened V by 10 bases and J by 0 bases, and 7 bases separated the two germline ends. In DNA form, the CDR3 reads TGTGCCTCCGGGGTGAACACTGAAGCTTTCTTT. Residues: CASGVNTEAFF.